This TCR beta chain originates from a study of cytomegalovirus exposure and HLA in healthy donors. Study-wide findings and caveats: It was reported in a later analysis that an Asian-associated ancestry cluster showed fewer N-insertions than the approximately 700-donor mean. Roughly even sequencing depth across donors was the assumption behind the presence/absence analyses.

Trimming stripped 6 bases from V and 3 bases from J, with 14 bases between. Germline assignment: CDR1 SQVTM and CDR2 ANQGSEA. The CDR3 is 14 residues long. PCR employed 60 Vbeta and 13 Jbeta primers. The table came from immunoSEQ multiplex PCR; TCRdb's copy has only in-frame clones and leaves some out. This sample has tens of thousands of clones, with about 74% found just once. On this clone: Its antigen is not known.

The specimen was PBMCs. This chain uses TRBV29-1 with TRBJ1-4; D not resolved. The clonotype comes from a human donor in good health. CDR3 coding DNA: TGCAGCGTGACTAAGGAGGGAGCTAATGAAAAACTGTTTTTT. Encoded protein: CSVTKEGANEKLFF.